These 2 T cell receptor beta chains share one sample of origin, sequenced in a study of blood T cells in healthy people across ages (dated by TCRdb to between 2014 and 2016). Library method: 5' RACE. The instrument was an Illumina HiSeq 2500. A second roughly 7 to 11 cycle PCR used a sample-barcoded 5' primer and a J-beta primer mix. The public sequencing data were trimmed at Q25 with fastp and processed into clonotypes with MiXCR by TCRdb, which kept only in-frame beta chains. Records with the same CDR3 protein are collapsed into one entry carrying the most frequent genes and DNA. The sample includes 950,000 to 1,200,000 distinct CDR3 sequences, with roughly two fifths observed a single time. Over 10% of the sample is in the top ten clones. Sequenced sample: blood. These receptors originate from a man between 18 and 29 years old in good health.

The rearrangement links TRBV7-8 to TRBJ2-7, with 9 bases aligning to TRBD2. The assigned J gene may be wrong: the sequence end matches TRBJ2-5 better. The CDR3 contains 16 residues. Germline V lookup: CDR1 SGHVS, CDR2 FQNEAQ. The CDR3 loop is CASSKDRAGGLETQYF. DNA for the CDR3: TGTGCCAGCAGCAAGGACCGAGCGGGAGGATTGGAGACCCAGTACTTC.

As regards this clonotype: A junction boundary mismatches the germline segment, possibly from a read error. The chain is built from TRBV4-1 and TRBJ2-1; 9 bases are shared with TRBD1. From germline, CDR1 is MGHRA and CDR2 YSYEKL. The CDR3 is 15 amino acids. This CDR3 reads CPSSPEQGALSRQFF. The DNA for the CDR3 is TGCCCCAGCAGCCCTGAACAGGGGGCCTTGAGTCGCCAGTTCTTC.